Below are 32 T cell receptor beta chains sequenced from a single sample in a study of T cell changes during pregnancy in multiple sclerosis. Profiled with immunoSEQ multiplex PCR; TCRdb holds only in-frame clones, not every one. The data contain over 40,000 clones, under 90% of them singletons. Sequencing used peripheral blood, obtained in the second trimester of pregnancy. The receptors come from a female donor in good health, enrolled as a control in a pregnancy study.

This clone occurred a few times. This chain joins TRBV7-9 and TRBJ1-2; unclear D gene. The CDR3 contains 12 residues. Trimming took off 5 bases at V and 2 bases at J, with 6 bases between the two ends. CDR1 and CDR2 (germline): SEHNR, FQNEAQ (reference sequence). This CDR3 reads CASSGANYGYTF. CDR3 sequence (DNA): TGTGCCAGCAGCGGAGCCAACTATGGCTACACCTTC.

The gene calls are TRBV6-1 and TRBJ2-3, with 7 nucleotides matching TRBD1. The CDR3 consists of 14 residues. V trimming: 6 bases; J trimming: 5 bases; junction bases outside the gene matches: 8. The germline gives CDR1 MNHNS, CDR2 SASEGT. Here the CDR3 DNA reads TGTGCCAGCAGCCCCGGGACAGCCCGAGATACGCAGTATTTT. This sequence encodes CASSPGTARDTQYF.

The CDR3 nucleotides read TGTGCCAGCAGCCCAGGACTAGCGGGCGCTACCTACGAGCAGTACTTC. Its protein product is CASSPGLAGATYEQYF. V gene TRBV7-9 combines with J gene TRBJ2-7; 11 nucleotides align to TRBD2. Germline V lookup: CDR1 SEHNR, CDR2 FQNEAQ (reference sequence). The junction had 8 bases not matched to a gene; V was cut back by 5 bases and J by 2 bases. The CDR3 has 16 residues. Supplemented by reference TRBV7-9 and TRBJ2-7, the full variable domain reads DTGVSQNPRHKITKRGQNVTFRCDPISEHNRLYWYRQTLGQGPEFLTYFQNEAQLEKSRLLSDRFSAERPKGSFSTLEIQRTEQGDSAMYLCASSPGLAGATYEQYFGPGTRLTVT.

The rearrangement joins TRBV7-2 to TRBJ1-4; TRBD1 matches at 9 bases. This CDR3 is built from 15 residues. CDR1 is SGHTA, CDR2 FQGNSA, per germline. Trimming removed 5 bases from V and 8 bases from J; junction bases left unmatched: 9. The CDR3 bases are TGTGCCAGCAGCCTCCAGCGGGGACAGGGCGAAAAACTGTTTTTT. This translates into CASSLQRGQGEKLFF. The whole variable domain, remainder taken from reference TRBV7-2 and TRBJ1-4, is GAGVSQSPSNKVTEKGKDVELRCDPISGHTALYWYRQSLGQGLEFLIYFQGNSAPDKSGLPSDRFSAERTGGSVSTLTIQRTQQEDSAVYLCASSLQRGQGEKLFFGSGTQLSVL.

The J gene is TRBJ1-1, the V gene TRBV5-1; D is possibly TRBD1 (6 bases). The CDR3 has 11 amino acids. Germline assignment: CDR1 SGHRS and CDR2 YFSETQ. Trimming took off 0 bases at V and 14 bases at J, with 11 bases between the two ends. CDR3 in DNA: TGCGCCAGCAGCTTGGCCGGGGACACCTTCTTT. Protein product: CASSLAGDTFF.

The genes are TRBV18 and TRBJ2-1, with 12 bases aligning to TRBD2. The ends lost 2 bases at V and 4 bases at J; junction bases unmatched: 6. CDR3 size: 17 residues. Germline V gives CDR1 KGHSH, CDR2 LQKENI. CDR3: CASSPTGLAGLYNEQFF. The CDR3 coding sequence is TGTGCCAGCTCACCAACCGGACTAGCGGGACTTTACAATGAGCAGTTCTTC.

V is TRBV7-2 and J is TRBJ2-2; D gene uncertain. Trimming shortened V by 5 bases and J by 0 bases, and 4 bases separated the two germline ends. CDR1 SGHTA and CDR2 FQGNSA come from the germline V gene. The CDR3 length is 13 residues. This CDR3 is CASSPSNTGELFF. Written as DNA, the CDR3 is TGTGCCAGCAGCCCGTCGAACACCGGGGAGCTGTTTTTT. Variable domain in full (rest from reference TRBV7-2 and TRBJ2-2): GAGVSQSPSNKVTEKGKDVELRCDPISGHTALYWYRQSLGQGLEFLIYFQGNSAPDKSGLPSDRFSAERTGGSVSTLTIQRTQQEDSAVYLCASSPSNTGELFFGEGSRLTVL.

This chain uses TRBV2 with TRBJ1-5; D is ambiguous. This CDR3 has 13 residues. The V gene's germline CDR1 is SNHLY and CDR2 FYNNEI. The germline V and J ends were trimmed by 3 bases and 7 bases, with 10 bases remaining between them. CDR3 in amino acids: CASSDYEGQPQHF. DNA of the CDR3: TGTGCCAGCAGTGATTACGAGGGACAGCCCCAGCATTTT.

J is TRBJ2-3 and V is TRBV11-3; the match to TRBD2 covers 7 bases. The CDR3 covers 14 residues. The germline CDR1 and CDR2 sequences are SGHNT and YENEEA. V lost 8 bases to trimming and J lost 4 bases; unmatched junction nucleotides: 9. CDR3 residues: CASGRGGSSDTQYF. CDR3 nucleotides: TGTGCCAGCGGGCGGGGCGGGAGCTCAGATACGCAGTATTTT.

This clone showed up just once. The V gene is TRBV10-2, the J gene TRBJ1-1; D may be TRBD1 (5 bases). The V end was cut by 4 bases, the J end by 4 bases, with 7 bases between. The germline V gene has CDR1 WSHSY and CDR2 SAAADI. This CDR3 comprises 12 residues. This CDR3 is CASSGQITEAFF. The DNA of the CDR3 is TGCGCCAGCAGTGGACAGATCACTGAAGCTTTCTTT.

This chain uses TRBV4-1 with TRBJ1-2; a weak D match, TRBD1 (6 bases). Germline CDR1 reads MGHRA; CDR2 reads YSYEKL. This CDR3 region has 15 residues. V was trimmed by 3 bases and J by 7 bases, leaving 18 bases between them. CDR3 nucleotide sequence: TGCGCCAGCAGCCAGGGATGGCAGGGGTGGCTTGGCTACACCTTC. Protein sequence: CASSQGWQGWLGYTF.

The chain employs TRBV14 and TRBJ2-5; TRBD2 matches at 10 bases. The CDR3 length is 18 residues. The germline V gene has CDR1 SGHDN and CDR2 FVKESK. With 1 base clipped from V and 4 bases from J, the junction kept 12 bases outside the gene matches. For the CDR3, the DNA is TGTGCCAGCAGCCAAGCTTCTGGTCTAGCGGGAGCCCCAGAGACCCAGTACTTC. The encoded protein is CASSQASGLAGAPETQYF.

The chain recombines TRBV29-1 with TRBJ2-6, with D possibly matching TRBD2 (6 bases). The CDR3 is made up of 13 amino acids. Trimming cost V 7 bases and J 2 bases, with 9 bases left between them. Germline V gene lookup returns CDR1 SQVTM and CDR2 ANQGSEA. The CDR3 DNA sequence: TGCAGCGGCGGGAACCCTGGGGCCAACGTCCTGACTTTC. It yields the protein CSGGNPGANVLTF. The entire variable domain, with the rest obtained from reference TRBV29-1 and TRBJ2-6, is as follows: SAVISQKPSRDICQRGTSLTIQCQVDSQVTMMFWYRQQPGQSLTLIATANQGSEATYESGFVIDKFPISRPNLTFSTLTVSNMSPEDSSIYLCSGGNPGANVLTFGAGSRLTVL.

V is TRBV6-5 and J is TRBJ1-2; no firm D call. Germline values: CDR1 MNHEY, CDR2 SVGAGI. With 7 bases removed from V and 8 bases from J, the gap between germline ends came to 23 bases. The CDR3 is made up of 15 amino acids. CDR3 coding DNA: TGTGCCAGCATGCCATCCACTTTGCGCGAGAGCGGCTACACCTTC. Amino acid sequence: CASMPSTLRESGYTF.

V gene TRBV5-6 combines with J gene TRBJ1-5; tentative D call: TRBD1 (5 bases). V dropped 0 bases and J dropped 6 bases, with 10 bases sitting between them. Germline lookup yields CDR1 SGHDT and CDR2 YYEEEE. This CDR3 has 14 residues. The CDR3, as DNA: TGTGCCAGCAGCTTGGCGGGGAGGGGTCAGCCCCAGCATTTT. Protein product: CASSLAGRGQPQHF.

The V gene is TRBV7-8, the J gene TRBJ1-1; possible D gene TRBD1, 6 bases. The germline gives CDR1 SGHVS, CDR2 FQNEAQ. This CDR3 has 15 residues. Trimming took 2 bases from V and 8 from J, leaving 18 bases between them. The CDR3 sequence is CASSLRGGVGPEAFF. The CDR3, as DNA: TGTGCCAGCAGCTTACGAGGGGGGGTGGGGCCCGAAGCTTTCTTT.

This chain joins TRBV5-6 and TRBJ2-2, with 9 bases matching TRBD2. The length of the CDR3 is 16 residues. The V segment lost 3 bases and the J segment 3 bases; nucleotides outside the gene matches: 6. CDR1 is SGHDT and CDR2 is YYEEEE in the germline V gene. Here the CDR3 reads CASSSGTSSYTGELFF. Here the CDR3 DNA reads TGTGCCAGCAGCTCCGGGACTAGCAGCTACACCGGGGAGCTGTTTTTT.

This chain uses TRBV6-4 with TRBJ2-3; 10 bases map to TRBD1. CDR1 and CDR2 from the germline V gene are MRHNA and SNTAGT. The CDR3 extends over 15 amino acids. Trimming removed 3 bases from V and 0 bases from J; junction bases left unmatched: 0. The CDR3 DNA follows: TGTGCCAGCAGTGAGGGACAGGGGAGCACAGATACGCAGTATTTT. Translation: CASSEGQGSTDTQYF.

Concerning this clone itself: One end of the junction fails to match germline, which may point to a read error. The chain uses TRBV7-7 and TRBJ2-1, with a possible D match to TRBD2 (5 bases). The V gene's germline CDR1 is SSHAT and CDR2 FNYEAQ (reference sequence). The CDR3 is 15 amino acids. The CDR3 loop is CASSLSEGIYNEQFF. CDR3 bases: TGTGCTAGCAGCTTAAGCGAGGGAATTTACAATGAGCAGTTCTTC.

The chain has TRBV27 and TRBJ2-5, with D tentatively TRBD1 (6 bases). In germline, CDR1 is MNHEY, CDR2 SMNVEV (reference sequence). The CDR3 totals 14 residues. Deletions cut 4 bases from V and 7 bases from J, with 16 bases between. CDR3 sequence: CASSSGTSLGTQYF. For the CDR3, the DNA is TGTGCCAGCAGTTCAGGGACAAGTCTAGGGACCCAGTACTTC.

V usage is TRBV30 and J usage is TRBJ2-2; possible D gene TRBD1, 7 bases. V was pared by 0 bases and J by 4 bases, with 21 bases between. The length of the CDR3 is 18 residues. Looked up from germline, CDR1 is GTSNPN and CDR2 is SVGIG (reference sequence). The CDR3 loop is CAWSVWPGGMVGTGELFF. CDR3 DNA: TGTGCCTGGAGTGTATGGCCAGGGGGGATGGTGGGCACCGGGGAGCTGTTTTTT.

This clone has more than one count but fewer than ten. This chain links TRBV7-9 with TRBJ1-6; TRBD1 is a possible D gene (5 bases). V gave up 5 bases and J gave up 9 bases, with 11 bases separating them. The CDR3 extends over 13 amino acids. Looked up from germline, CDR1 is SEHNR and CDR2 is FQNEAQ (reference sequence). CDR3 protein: CASSEIQGSPLHF. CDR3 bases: TGTGCCAGCAGCGAAATCCAGGGTTCACCCCTCCACTTT.

CDR3 amino acids: CASSYSSGVTEAFF. CDR3 coding DNA: TGTGCCAGCAGTTACTCGTCAGGGGTCACTGAAGCTTTCTTT. The chain joins TRBV6-5 to TRBJ1-1, with D perhaps matching TRBD1 (6 bases). Trimming stripped 0 bases from V and 4 bases from J, with 9 bases between. The germline V gene has CDR1 MNHEY and CDR2 SVGAGI. The CDR3 is 14 amino acids.

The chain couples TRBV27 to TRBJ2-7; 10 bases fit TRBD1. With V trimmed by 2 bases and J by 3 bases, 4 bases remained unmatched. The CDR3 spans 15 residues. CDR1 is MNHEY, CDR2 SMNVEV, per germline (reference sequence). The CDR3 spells CASSLRGQGIYEQYF. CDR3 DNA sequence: TGTGCCAGCAGTTTAAGGGGACAGGGGATCTACGAGCAGTACTTC.

For the CDR3, the DNA is TGTGCCAGCACGAATGTAGCGGGTGTGCCCGGGGAGCTGTTTTTT. Its protein product is CASTNVAGVPGELFF. This chain links TRBV5-4 with TRBJ2-2; 7 bases line up with TRBD2. Trimming took 6 bases from V and 6 from J; bases not matched to a gene: 11. The CDR3 contains 15 residues. Germline lookup yields CDR1 SGHNT and CDR2 YYREEE (reference sequence). Variable domain in full (rest from reference TRBV5-4 and TRBJ2-2): ETGVTQSPTHLIKTRGQQVTLRCSSQSGHNTVSWYQQALGQGPQFIFQYYREEENGRGNFPPRFSGLQFPNYSSELNVNALELDDSALYLCASTNVAGVPGELFFGEGSRLTVL.

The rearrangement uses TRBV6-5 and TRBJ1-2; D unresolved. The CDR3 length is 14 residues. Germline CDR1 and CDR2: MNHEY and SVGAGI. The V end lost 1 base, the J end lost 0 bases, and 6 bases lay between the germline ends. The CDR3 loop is CASSYFAANYGYTF. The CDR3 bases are TGTGCCAGCAGTTACTTTGCAGCTAACTATGGCTACACCTTC.

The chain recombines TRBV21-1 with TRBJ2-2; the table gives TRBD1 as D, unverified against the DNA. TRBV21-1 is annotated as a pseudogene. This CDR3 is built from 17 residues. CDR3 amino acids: CASQPRGQGLDTGELFF. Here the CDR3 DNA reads TGTGCCAGCCAACCGCGGGGACAGGGATTGGACACCGGGGAGCTGTTTTTT.

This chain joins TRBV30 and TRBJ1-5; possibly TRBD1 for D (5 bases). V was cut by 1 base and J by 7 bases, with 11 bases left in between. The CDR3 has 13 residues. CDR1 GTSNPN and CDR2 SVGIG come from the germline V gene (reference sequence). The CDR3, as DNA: TGTGCCTGGAGTGAATGGGGGGGACAGCCCCAGCATTTT. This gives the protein CAWSEWGGQPQHF.

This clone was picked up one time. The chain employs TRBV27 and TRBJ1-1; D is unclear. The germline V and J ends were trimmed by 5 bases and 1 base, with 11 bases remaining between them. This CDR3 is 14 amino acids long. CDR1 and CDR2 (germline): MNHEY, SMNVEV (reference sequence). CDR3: CASSLAGSNTEAFF. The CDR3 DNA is TGTGCCAGCAGTCTGGCGGGGTCGAACACTGAAGCTTTCTTT.

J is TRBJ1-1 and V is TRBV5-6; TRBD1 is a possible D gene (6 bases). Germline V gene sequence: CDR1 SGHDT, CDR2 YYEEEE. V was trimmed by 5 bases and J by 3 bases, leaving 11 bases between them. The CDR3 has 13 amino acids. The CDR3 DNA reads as TGTGCCAGCAGGTCACAGGGTGACACTGAAGCTTTCTTT. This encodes CASRSQGDTEAFF.

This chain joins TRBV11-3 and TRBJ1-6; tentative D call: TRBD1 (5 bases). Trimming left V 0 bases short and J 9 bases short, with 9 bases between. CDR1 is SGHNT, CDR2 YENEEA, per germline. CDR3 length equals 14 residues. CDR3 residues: CASSLDGAGSPLHF. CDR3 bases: TGTGCCAGCAGCTTAGATGGGGCCGGTTCACCCCTCCACTTT.

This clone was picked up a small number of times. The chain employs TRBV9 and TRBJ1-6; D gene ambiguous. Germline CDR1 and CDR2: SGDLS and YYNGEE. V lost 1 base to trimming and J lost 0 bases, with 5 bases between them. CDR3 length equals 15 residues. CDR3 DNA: TGTGCCAGCAGCGTATCGAGCTCCTATAATTCACCCCTCCACTTT. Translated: CASSVSSSYNSPLHF.